This TCR beta chain was captured by sequencing in a study of early T cells in non-severe SARS-CoV-2 infection. Study details: Whole-blood bulk RNA, unsorted, was sequenced, and chains were unpaired.

A note on this clonotype: No antigen is known for it.

Study-level results: Database matching using VDJdb favored anti-spike CD8 responses, with private and CD4 specificities left missing.

V lost 6 bases, J lost 6 bases, and 16 bases lay in between. The CDR3 runs to 14 residues. CDR1 is SGHRS and CDR2 is YFSETQ in the germline V gene. Unique molecular identifiers were added to individual cDNA molecules. TCRdb redid the calling of the 5' RACE reads with MiXCR, one entry per CDR3 protein. This table has tens of thousands of distinct CDR3 sequences, less than 6.5% appearing once. Sequencing was performed on whole blood. The V and J genes are TRBV5-1 and TRBJ1-5; tentative D call: TRBD1 (5 bases). The sequence came from an adult who was a healthcare worker with PCR-confirmed SARS-CoV-2 infection or an uninfected control (not recorded which). CDR3: CASTRGPGSQPQHF. The CDR3 nucleotides read TGCGCCAGCACCCGGGGCCCAGGCAGTCAGCCCCAGCATTTT.